This is a list of T cell receptor beta chains from one sample in a study of blood T cell repertoires in COVID-19. Here immunoSEQ multiplex PCR was the method, and the copy in TCRdb shows in-frame clones only, minus some. The table includes fewer than 250,000 clones, 88% detected once. What was sequenced was PBMCs or T cells enriched from blood (not recorded which). The source is a woman aged 25 to 45 who had been exposed to COVID-19. CDR3s include the opening cysteine and the closing phenylalanine or tryptophan. The D gene is left open where the match is weak. Size tells how often a clone was seen (once, few, many) or the class of an expanded clone, and some rows leave it out.

>TRBJ1-5|TRBV28|.|.
TGTGCCAGCAGCCAAAGGAACACTAACAATCAGCCCCAGCATTTT
CASSQRNTNNQPQHF
>TRBJ2-6|TRBV18|.|.
TGTGCCAGCTCACCACAGCCCTCTGGGGCCAACGTCCTGACTTTC
CASSPQPSGANVLTF
>TRBJ1-1|TRBV5-1|.|TRBD1
TGCGCCAGCAGCTTGGTTGGGACAGCCGACACTGAAGCTTTCTTT
CASSLVGTADTEAFF
>TRBJ2-7|TRBV10-3|few|.
TGTGCCATCAGTAACCTGCAGGGGAAAAGATCCTACGAGCAGTACTTC
CAISNLQGKRSYEQYF
>TRBJ1-2|TRBV6-2/TRBV6-3|.|TRBD1
TGTGCCAGCAGTACCGGGGACAGGGGTGAAGGTGGCTACACCTTC
CASSTGDRGEGGYTF
>TRBJ2-7|TRBV20-1|once|.
TGCAGTGTATCAGGGACCTACGAGCAGTACTTC
CSVSGTYEQYF
>TRBJ2-5|TRBV9|.|.
TGTGCCAGCAGCGTAGCTACAGGGAAGGAGACCCAGTACTTC
CASSVATGKETQYF
>TRBJ1-4|TRBV2|.|TRBD1
TGTGCCAGCAGTGGGGACAGCGGTGAAAAACTGTTTTTT
CASSGDSGEKLFF
>TRBJ2-7|TRBV5-6|once|.
TGTGCCAGCAGCTTGGCCGGAGGGGGGGCTGGCTCCTACGAGCAGTACTTC
CASSLAGGGAGSYEQYF
>TRBJ2-5|TRBV2|many|TRBD1
TGTGCCAGCAGTACGACCGGGACAGGGGGCTGGGAGACCCAGTACTTC
CASSTTGTGGWETQYF
>TRBJ2-7|TRBV2|.|TRBD2
TGTGCCAGCAGGGGGGGACTAGCGGGACCCTACGAGCAGTACTTC
CASRGGLAGPYEQYF
>TRBJ2-1|TRBV7-3|once|.
TGTGCCAGCAGCTTAAATGCGGGAAGGGTGAATGAGCAGTTCTTC
CASSLNAGRVNEQFF
>TRBJ2-5|TRBV7-2|few|TRBD2
TGTGCCAGCAGCTTACTCGGGAGGGCCGGGGAGACCCAGTACTTC
CASSLLGRAGETQYF
>TRBJ1-3|TRBV11-2|.|.
TGTGCCAGCAGCTCCATGAATTTACAGAGCTCTGGAAACACCATATATTTT
CASSSMNLQSSGNTIYF
>TRBJ1-2|TRBV27|.|.
TGTGCCAGCAGTTCCCTTGGGGCGGGGGGAGGAGGCTACACCTTC
CASSSLGAGGGGYTF